This T cell receptor (beta chain) was captured in a study of blood T cell repertoires in COVID-19. Clones were sequenced by immunoSEQ multiplex PCR, and TCRdb holds only the in-frame ones, with some missing. The profile shows about 250,000 clones, 84% of them singletons. Per the germline V gene, CDR1 is MNHEY and CDR2 is SMNVEV (reference sequence). The CDR3 runs to 15 residues. V lost 0 bases, J lost 4 bases, and 12 bases lay in between. This clone appeared a single time. V and J are TRBV27 and TRBJ1-2, with D possibly matching TRBD1 (6 bases). The receptor was derived from a woman in her thirties or forties who had recovered from COVID-19. The sequencing sample was made of peripheral blood. CDR3 sequence: CASSLSGHQSYGYTF. In nucleotides, the CDR3 is TGTGCCAGCAGTTTATCGGGACATCAATCCTATGGCTACACCTTC.